This paragraph covers one T cell receptor beta chain sequence. Trimming stripped 2 bases from V and 1 base from J, with 6 bases between. This CDR3 is built from 14 residues. CDR1 and CDR2 (germline): SGHVS, FQNEAQ. Clones were sequenced by immunoSEQ multiplex PCR, and TCRdb holds only the in-frame ones, with some missing. Of about 260,000 clones listed, about 85% are singletons. The data were taken from a study of blood T cell repertoires in COVID-19. About the research overall: The United States, Italy and Spain were the sources of the acute and convalescent COVID-19 samples.

Sequencing used peripheral blood. The chain couples TRBV7-8 to TRBJ1-3; D remains ambiguous. The clonotype was recovered from a man aged 55 to 69 with acute or convalescent COVID-19. CDR3 protein: CASSLRGSGNTIYF. CDR3 nucleotides: TGTGCCAGCAGCTTACGGGGATCTGGAAACACCATATATTTT.